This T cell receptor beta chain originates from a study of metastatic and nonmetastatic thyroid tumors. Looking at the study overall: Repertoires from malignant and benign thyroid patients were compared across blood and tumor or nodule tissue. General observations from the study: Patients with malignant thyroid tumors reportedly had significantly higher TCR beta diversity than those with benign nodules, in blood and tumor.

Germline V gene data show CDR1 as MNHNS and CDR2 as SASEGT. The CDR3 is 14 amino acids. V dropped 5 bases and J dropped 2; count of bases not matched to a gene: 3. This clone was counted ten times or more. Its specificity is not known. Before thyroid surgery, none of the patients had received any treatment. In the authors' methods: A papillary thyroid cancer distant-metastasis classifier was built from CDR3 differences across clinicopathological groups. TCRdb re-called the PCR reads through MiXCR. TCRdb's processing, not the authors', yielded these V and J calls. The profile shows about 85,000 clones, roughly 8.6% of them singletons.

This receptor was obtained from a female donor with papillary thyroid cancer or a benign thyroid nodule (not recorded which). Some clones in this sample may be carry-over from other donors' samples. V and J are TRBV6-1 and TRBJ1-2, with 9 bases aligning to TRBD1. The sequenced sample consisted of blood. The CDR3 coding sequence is TGTGCCAGCAGTACAGGGGGCGGAAACTATGGCTACACCTTC. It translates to CASSTGGGNYGYTF.